Sequencing of this T cell receptor beta chain was carried out in a study of shared clonotypes between healthy human individuals. This table comes from immunoSEQ multiplex PCR, and its TCRdb copy is limited to in-frame clones, with some not included. The table has about 2 million clones, roughly 94% seen once. Naivety among CD8 cells was defined by CD45RO negativity and positive CCR7 selection, thereby excluding terminally differentiated effector memory CD45RA+ cells. The sequence was collected from a man aged 18 to 35 in good health. Source material: naive CD8+ T cells sorted from blood.

CDR3 residues: CASSLVPEGNYEQYF. The CDR3 coding sequence is TGTGCCAGCAGCTTAGTACCCGAGGGAAACTACGAGCAGTACTTC. The V gene is TRBV7-2, the J gene TRBJ2-7, with D possibly matching TRBD2 (5 bases). From germline, CDR1 is SGHTA and CDR2 FQGNSA. V lost 1 base to trimming and J lost 3 bases, with 13 bases between them. The CDR3 is 15 residues long.